This TCR beta chain was sequenced for a study of T cell responses to AZD1222 COVID-19 vaccine. Comments on this clone: Its antigen is unidentified.

There are 14 residues in the CDR3. Germline V gene data show CDR1 as MNHEY and CDR2 as SMNVEV (reference sequence). V shed 5 bases, J shed 4 bases, and the junction held 2 bases outside the gene matches. TCRdb's copy holds only in-frame clones and misses some; the assay was immunoSEQ multiplex PCR. This table has 150,000 to 200,000 clones, about 91% appearing once. Broader study findings: Repertoire sampling happened only post peak T cell response. Vaccination with two AZD1222 doses was followed by a rise in Spike-specific TCR breadth and depth. The reported proportion of spike-specific TCRs targeting unmutated variant regions was nearly half. Regions 160-218 and 743-854 dominated among vaccine-associated CD4 TCRs spanning spike.

V is TRBV27 and J is TRBJ2-2; 9 bases map to TRBD1. This sample comprised peripheral blood, obtained on day 0 of MenACWY control vaccination. The sequence came from an adult in good health. CDR3 nucleotides: TGTGCCAGCAGTCGACAGGGGGGCACCGGGGAGCTGTTTTTT. Translated, it gives CASSRQGGTGELFF.